Each of the 8 T cell receptor beta chains below was sequenced from the same sample in a study of blood T cell repertoires in COVID-19. Repertoires were generated with immunoSEQ multiplex PCR, while TCRdb's copy carries only in-frame clones and drops some. The profile shows about 59,000 clones, 90% of them singletons. Sequencing input: peripheral blood. The origin of the receptors is a man older than 75 with acute or convalescent COVID-19.

The chain uses TRBV5-4 and TRBJ2-3, with D maybe TRBD1 (5 bases). The CDR3 spans 16 residues. Germline V gene data show CDR1 as SGHNT and CDR2 as YYREEE (reference sequence). V was shortened by 0 bases and J by 1 base, with 12 bases between the two germline ends. The CDR3 loop is CASSLAQGTGTDTQYF. The CDR3 coding sequence is TGTGCCAGCAGCTTGGCTCAGGGAACCGGCACAGATACGCAGTATTTT.

The chain combines TRBV5-4 with TRBJ2-3; D possibly corresponds to TRBD2 (7 bases). V lost 4 bases, J lost 0 bases, and 15 bases lay in between. The CDR3 is 16 residues long. Germline-derived CDR1 and CDR2 are SGHNT and YYREEE (reference sequence). CDR3 sequence: CASSRAGAVSTDTQYF. For the CDR3, the DNA is TGTGCCAGCAGCCGCGCGGGGGCTGTTAGCACAGATACGCAGTATTTT.

CDR3 in DNA: TGTGCCAGCTCACCAGGCGAAGGGGCCCTCTACGAGCAGTACTTC. Its protein product is CASSPGEGALYEQYF. This chain joins TRBV18 and TRBJ2-7; TRBD1 might be the D (5 bases). The CDR3 spans 15 residues. Trimming cost V 2 bases and J 3 bases, with 14 bases left between them. Germline-derived CDR1 and CDR2 are KGHSH and LQKENI.

V usage is TRBV7-3 and J usage is TRBJ2-5; D is possibly TRBD2 (7 bases). This CDR3 has 15 residues. V was shortened by 5 bases and J by 2 bases, with 15 bases between the two germline ends. Germline assignment: CDR1 SGHTA and CDR2 FQGTGA. CDR3 bases: TGTGCCAGCAGCCCTATTGCGGGGGCTCAAGAGACCCAGTACTTC. Protein sequence: CASSPIAGAQETQYF.

This chain joins TRBV3-1 (or the pseudogene TRBV3-2) and TRBJ2-3; D is uncertain. The germline V gene encodes CDR1 LGHDT and CDR2 YNNKEL (reference sequence). The length of the CDR3 is 15 residues. V shed 0 bases and J shed 6 bases, with 13 bases lying between them. The CDR3 loop reads CASSQDPRLRDTQYF. The CDR3 nucleotides are TGTGCCAGCAGCCAAGATCCCCGACTCCGGGATACGCAGTATTTT.

This clone was recorded only once. This chain connects TRBV4-1 to TRBJ2-1, with unresolved D. V was clipped by 1 base and J by 7 bases, with 8 bases between them. CDR1 and CDR2 from the germline V gene are MGHRA and YSYEKL. This CDR3 is built from 13 residues. This CDR3 is CASSQVSQNEQFF. CDR3 in DNA: TGCGCCAGCAGCCAAGTTTCTCAGAATGAGCAGTTCTTC.

The chain couples TRBV6-2 or TRBV6-3 to TRBJ2-2, with a possible D match to TRBD1 (7 bases). The V gene's germline CDR1 is MNHEY and CDR2 SVGEGT. This CDR3 is built from 16 residues. V lost 0 bases, J lost 3 bases, and 11 bases lay in between. In DNA form, the CDR3 reads TGTGCCAGCAGTTACTCCCCCAGGGGGGACACCGGGGAGCTGTTTTTT. Amino acids: CASSYSPRGDTGELFF.

The rearrangement joins TRBV7-9 to TRBJ1-5; a possible D gene is TRBD1 (5 bases). Per the germline V gene, CDR1 is SEHNR and CDR2 is FQNEAQ (reference sequence). CDR3 length: 13 amino acids. Trimming took 5 bases from V and 0 from J, leaving 5 bases between them. The CDR3 protein is CASSDSSNQPQHF. Written as DNA, the CDR3 is TGTGCCAGCAGCGACAGTAGCAATCAGCCCCAGCATTTT. The full variable domain, with the rest looked up from reference TRBV7-9 and TRBJ1-5, is DTGVSQNPRHKITKRGQNVTFRCDPISEHNRLYWYRQTLGQGPEFLTYFQNEAQLEKSRLLSDRFSAERPKGSFSTLEIQRTEQGDSAMYLCASSDSSNQPQHFGDGTRLSIL.